The 29 T cell receptor beta chains listed next were all sequenced from one sample in a study of regulatory T cells in long-lasting Graves disease. The authors built TCR beta libraries using iRepertoire HTBI primers and Arm-PCR of CDR3 regions. Using its own MiXCR run on the multiplex PCR reads, TCRdb lists one record per CDR3 protein. The sample includes about 370,000 distinct CDR3 sequences, roughly 15% seen only once; the top ten take 22%. As to time point: newly diagnosed GD, antithyroid drugs for less than 3 months. Construction of the TCR library relied on RNA isolated from PBMCs. Sequencing was performed on peripheral blood mononuclear cells (PBMCs), taken at new diagnosis, from a patient treated with antithyroid drugs. These receptor sequences come from a female donor with Graves disease.

This clonotype was observed many times. The chain couples TRBV7-2 to TRBJ2-1; TRBD2 matches at 8 bases. Trimming cost V 1 base and J 8 bases; bases outside gene matches: 10. The CDR3 totals 16 residues. Germline loops: CDR1 SGHTA, CDR2 FQGNSA. CDR3 protein: CASSLVLGGRSDEQFF. The DNA for the CDR3 is TGTGCCAGCAGCTTAGTCCTCGGCGGGAGGTCCGATGAGCAGTTCTTC.

The table lists this clonotype with many counts. In DNA, the CDR3 is TGTGCCAGCAGACACGACAGGGGGACGTCTGAAGCTTTCTTT. Its protein product is CASRHDRGTSEAFF. The chain recombines TRBV12-3 or TRBV12-4 with TRBJ1-1; 9 bases align to TRBD1. J was trimmed by 6 bases and V by 6 bases; bases with no gene match: 8. The CDR3 loop spans 14 amino acids.

The chain has TRBV5-6 and TRBJ1-1, with D perhaps TRBD1 (5 bases). There are 12 residues in the CDR3. Germline V gene lookup returns CDR1 SGHDT and CDR2 YYEEEE. V gave up 4 bases and J gave up 6 bases, with 10 bases separating them. Here the CDR3 DNA reads TGTGCCAGCAGCCAAGGGACTGCTGAAGCTTTCTTT. Translating it yields CASSQGTAEAFF.

The chain has TRBV4-1 and TRBJ1-6, with 7 bases matching TRBD1. The CDR3 extends over 18 amino acids. Trimming took 7 bases from V and 6 from J; bases not matched to a gene: 18. The germline V gene encodes CDR1 MGHRA and CDR2 YSYEKL. This chain's CDR3 is CASNPQPPATGVNSPLHF. Written as DNA, the CDR3 is TGCGCCAGCAACCCTCAACCCCCGGCCACAGGGGTTAATTCACCCCTCCACTTT.

This clonotype was observed at least ten times. The chain is built from TRBV28 and TRBJ2-7; the D gene is possibly TRBD1 (7 bases). The CDR3 is made up of 13 amino acids. Trimming removed 6 bases from V and 2 bases from J, with 11 bases in between. Germline loops: CDR1 MDHEN, CDR2 SYDVKM. CDR3 amino acids: CASRRDRPYEQYF. For the CDR3, the DNA is TGTGCCAGCAGGCGGGACAGACCCTACGAGCAGTACTTC. The variable domain in full, completed from reference TRBV28 and TRBJ2-7, reads DVKVTQSSRYLVKRTGEKVFLECVQDMDHENMFWYRQDPGLGLRLIYFSYDVKMKEKGDIPEGYSVSREKKERFSLILESASTNQTSMYLCASRRDRPYEQYFGPGTRLTVT.

This clonotype has ten or more counts. The chain links TRBV6-5 to TRBJ1-4; D is uncertain. The germline CDR1 and CDR2 sequences are MNHEY and SVGAGI. The ends were cut back, 2 bases at V and 5 bases at J, with 6 bases in the middle. This CDR3 is built from 13 residues. In nucleotides, the CDR3 is TGTGCCAGCAGTTACAGCGTAAATGAAAAACTGTTTTTT. Translating gives CASSYSVNEKLFF.

At least ten counts were recorded for this clonotype. The V gene is TRBV30, the J gene TRBJ2-1; tentatively, D is TRBD1 (5 bases). Germline V gene sequence: CDR1 GTSNPN, CDR2 SVGIG (reference sequence). The V and J ends lost 1 base and 1 base respectively, with 8 bases between them. CDR3 length: 14 amino acids. In nucleotides, the CDR3 is TGTGCCTGGAGTGGGACACCGTCCTACAATGAGCAGTTCTTC. Protein: CAWSGTPSYNEQFF.

This clonotype was seen many times. The chain is built from TRBV7-2 and TRBJ1-1; D remains ambiguous. Germline V gene lookup returns CDR1 SGHTA and CDR2 FQGNSA. V shed 5 bases and J shed 1 base, with 11 bases lying between them. This CDR3 is built from 14 residues. CDR3 sequence: CASSHPTQNTEAFF. The DNA of the CDR3 is TGTGCCAGCAGCCATCCCACCCAGAACACTGAAGCTTTCTTT.

The rearrangement uses TRBV11-2 and TRBJ2-3; 8 bases are shared with TRBD2. CDR1 and CDR2 (germline): SGHAT, FQNNGV. Losses at the gene ends were 0 bases for V and 2 bases for J; bases not matched to a gene: 7. The CDR3 runs 17 residues. This chain's CDR3 is CASSLEASGSSTDTQYF. Written as DNA, the CDR3 is TGTGCCAGCAGCTTAGAAGCTAGCGGGTCTTCCACAGATACGCAGTATTTT.

The chain is built from TRBV13 and TRBJ1-2, with 10 bases identical to TRBD1. The CDR3 spans 17 residues. Germline V lookup: CDR1 PRHDT, CDR2 FYEKMQ (reference sequence). The junction had 16 bases not matched to a gene; V was cut back by 4 bases and J by 8 bases. The CDR3 sequence: CASSSSGTGALNWGYTF. DNA for the CDR3: TGTGCCAGCAGCTCCTCCGGGACAGGGGCTTTAAATTGGGGCTACACCTTC.

This clonotype was counted ten times or more. The rearrangement links TRBV20-1 to TRBJ1-2, with D possibly TRBD1 on 6 matching bases. The CDR3 length is 14 residues. The V gene's germline CDR1 is DFQATT and CDR2 SNEGSKA (reference sequence). The V end was cut by 1 base, the J end by 3 bases, with 12 bases between. The CDR3 reads CSARGRTAHYGYTF. The CDR3 nucleotides read TGCAGTGCTAGAGGTCGGACAGCTCACTATGGCTACACCTTC.

As for this clonotype: A read error is possible here, since a much larger clone lies one base away. The J gene is TRBJ1-4, the V gene TRBV5-5; D is undetermined. CDR3 size: 16 residues. Germline lookup yields CDR1 SGHKS and CDR2 YYEKEE (reference sequence). The CDR3 DNA reads TGTGCCAGCAGCTTGGTTTTAAGGGAGTCTAATGAAAAACTGCTTTTT. It is translated as CASSLVLRESNEKLLF.

The chain joins TRBV2 to TRBJ1-4, with 7 bases matching TRBD1. This CDR3 region has 15 residues. Per germline, CDR1 SNHLY and CDR2 FYNNEI. With V trimmed by 5 bases and J by 5 bases, 8 bases remained unmatched. This CDR3 is CASSRTGAPNEKLFF. For the CDR3, the DNA is TGTGCCAGCAGTAGAACAGGGGCCCCGAATGAAAAACTGTTTTTT.

This clonotype was recorded at least ten times. The CDR3 is CASSLIPAGGPYNEQFF. CDR3 DNA sequence: TGTGCCAGCAGTTTGATTCCAGCGGGAGGGCCTTACAATGAGCAGTTCTTC. The chain links TRBV28 to TRBJ2-1; 10 bases are shared with TRBD2. V dropped 3 bases and J dropped 4; count of bases not matched to a gene: 9. This CDR3 is built from 17 residues. Germline V gene data show CDR1 as MDHEN and CDR2 as SYDVKM.

This clonotype was counted at least ten times. This chain links TRBV10-1 with TRBJ2-2; tentative D call: TRBD1 (6 bases). Germline lookup yields CDR1 WNHNN and CDR2 SYGVQD (reference sequence). V was cut by 7 bases and J by 0 bases, with 9 bases left in between. CDR3 length: 14 amino acids. The CDR3 coding sequence is TGCGCCAGCATCGGGACAACGAACACCGGGGAGCTGTTTTTT. This sequence encodes CASIGTTNTGELFF.

The table lists this clonotype with many counts. The rearrangement uses TRBV4-1 and TRBJ1-4; D may be TRBD1 (6 bases). The V end lost 0 bases, the J end lost 0 bases, and 14 bases lay between the germline ends. The CDR3 consists of 18 residues. Germline loops: CDR1 MGHRA, CDR2 YSYEKL. The chain's CDR3 is CASSQEGTLPATNEKLFF. CDR3 sequence (DNA): TGCGCCAGCAGCCAAGAGGGGACACTGCCTGCAACTAATGAAAAACTGTTTTTT.

This CDR3 is CSASKTGGRDTQYF. CDR3 in DNA: TGCAGTGCTAGTAAGACAGGGGGGAGAGATACGCAGTATTTT. The J gene is TRBJ2-3, the V gene TRBV20-1; 9 bases map to TRBD1. This CDR3 contains 14 residues. From germline, CDR1 is DFQATT and CDR2 SNEGSKA (reference sequence). The junction had 6 bases not matched to a gene; V was cut back by 3 bases and J by 5 bases.

This clonotype was seen only once. This clone may be a read error of a much larger clone one base away. The V call is TRBV30, the J call TRBJ1-1; no reliable D call. The V end lost 3 bases, the J end lost 0 bases, and 17 bases lay between the germline ends. The CDR3 consists of 16 residues. The germline V gene has CDR1 GTSNPN and CDR2 SVGIG (reference sequence). CDR3 DNA: TGTGCCTGGAGATGGAGGTGGGGAAAGCTGAACACTGAAGCTTTCTTT. It specifies CAWRWRWGKLNTEAFF. The entire variable domain, with the rest obtained from reference TRBV30 and TRBJ1-1, is as follows: SQTIHQWPATLVQPVGSPLSLECTVEGTSNPNLYWYRQAAGRGLQLLFYSVGIGQISSEVPQNLSASRPQDRQFILSSKKLLLSDSGFYLCAWRWRWGKLNTEAFFGQGTRLTVV.

The rearrangement links TRBV15 to TRBJ1-4; possible D gene TRBD1, 6 bases. The CDR3 runs to 15 residues. The germline V and J ends were trimmed by 5 bases and 11 bases, with 21 bases remaining between them. The V gene's germline CDR1 is LNHNV and CDR2 YYDKDF (reference sequence). The DNA for the CDR3 is TGTGCCACCAGCCTCGACAGGCCGAGTGTTGGTAAACTGTTTTTT. Protein: CATSLDRPSVGKLFF. The full variable domain, completed using reference TRBV15 and TRBJ1-4, is DAMVIQNPRYQVTQFGKPVTLSCSQTLNHNVMYWYQQKSSQAPKLLFHYYDKDFNNEADTPDNFQSRRPNTSFCFLDIRSPGLGDTAMYLCATSLDRPSVGKLFFGSGTQLSVL.

This clonotype was recorded at least ten times. The chain combines TRBV7-2 with TRBJ2-2, with 13 bases aligning to TRBD2. With 4 bases clipped from V and 3 bases from J, the junction kept 11 bases outside the gene matches. The CDR3 extends over 19 amino acids. In germline, CDR1 is SGHTA, CDR2 FQGNSA. The CDR3 region has the DNA TGTGCCAGCAGCTCGAGCAGATCGACTAGCGGGAGGTACACCGGGGAGCTGTTTTTT. Translating it yields CASSSSRSTSGRYTGELFF.

Comment on this clonotype: A much larger clone differs by one base, so this may be a read error. This sequence joins TRBV7-6 and TRBJ2-3; TRBD2 aligns across 13 bases. There are 17 residues in the CDR3. Germline CDR1 and CDR2: SGHVS and FNYEAQ. Trimming removed 2 bases from V and 0 bases from J; junction bases left unmatched: 2. CDR3 loop: CASSLMGLAGSTDTQYF. As DNA, the CDR3 is TGTGCCAGCAGCTTAATGGGACTAGCGGGGAGCACAGATACGCAGTATTTT.

This clonotype has ten or more counts. The genes are TRBV3-1 and TRBJ2-2, with D possibly matching TRBD1 (5 bases). The CDR3 spans 14 residues. With 4 bases removed from V and 4 bases from J, the gap between germline ends came to 10 bases. The germline CDR1 and CDR2 sequences are LGHDT and YNNKEL (reference sequence). The CDR3 here is CASSPRQSTGELFF. As DNA, the CDR3 is TGTGCCAGCAGCCCCCGACAGTCCACCGGGGAGCTGTTTTTT.

This clonotype was recorded many times. The rearrangement joins TRBV7-9 to TRBJ2-3; 8 positions agree with TRBD1. Germline values: CDR1 SEHNR, CDR2 FQNEAQ (reference sequence). This CDR3 region has 16 residues. Trimming removed 7 bases from V and 5 bases from J; junction bases left unmatched: 14. The CDR3 coding sequence is TGTGCCAGCATCGAAGGGGGAGACAGGGGTGGAGATACGCAGTATTTT. Its translation: CASIEGGDRGGDTQYF.

Ten or more counts support this clonotype. The CDR3 sequence: CASSRPTSRNEQFF. The CDR3 DNA sequence: TGTGCCAGCAGTCGCCCGACTAGCCGCAATGAGCAGTTCTTC. The V call is TRBV7-3, the J call TRBJ2-1, with TRBD2 matching 7 bases. V shed 6 bases, J shed 6 bases, and the junction held 8 bases outside the gene matches. CDR1 is SGHTA and CDR2 is FQGTGA in the germline V gene. CDR3 size: 14 residues.

As regards this clonotype: A much larger clone lies a single base off, so this may be a read error. The chain links TRBV6-1 to TRBJ1-1, with D possibly TRBD1 on 5 matching bases. Germline V CDR1 and CDR2: MNHNS, SASEGT. Trimming took off 8 bases at V and 1 base at J, with 14 bases between the two ends. CDR3 length equals 14 residues. CDR3 nucleotides: TGTGCCAGCGGACGTACAGGTCCGAACACTGAAGCTTTCTTT. Its protein is CASGRTGPNTEAFF.

This clonotype was seen at least ten times. The chain has TRBV27 and TRBJ2-1, with D unresolved. Trimming pared 8 bases from V and 0 bases from J, leaving 14 bases between. The V gene's germline CDR1 is MNHEY and CDR2 SMNVEV (reference sequence). The CDR3 consists of 15 residues. This CDR3 is CASLPSLSSYNEQFF. The CDR3 DNA is TGTGCCAGCCTTCCGTCCTTGTCCTCCTACAATGAGCAGTTCTTC.

In its sample, this clonotype was seen many times. The chain joins TRBV9 to TRBJ2-7, with D hard to call. Germline CDR1 reads SGDLS; CDR2 reads YYNGEE. The ends were cut back, 0 bases at V and 3 bases at J, with 13 bases in the middle. This CDR3 spans 15 amino acids. This CDR3 reads CASSVGGPGGYEQYF. The CDR3 bases are TGTGCCAGCAGCGTAGGAGGACCAGGTGGCTACGAGCAGTACTTC.

As DNA, the CDR3 is TGTGCCAGCAGGAGGACTCCCACCGGGGAGCTGTTTTTT. This codes for CASRRTPTGELFF. The genes are TRBV2 and TRBJ2-2; maybe TRBD2 (5 bases). The CDR3 length is 13 residues. Looked up from germline, CDR1 is SNHLY and CDR2 is FYNNEI. Trimming stripped 6 bases from V and 4 bases from J, with 9 bases between.

This chain uses TRBV7-9 with TRBJ2-2; D gene uncertain. The CDR3 runs to 14 residues. Trimming removed 1 base at V and 3 bases at J, with 6 bases between. Germline CDR1 SEHNR, CDR2 FQNEAQ (reference sequence). The CDR3 reads CASSLDRHTGELFF. CDR3 in DNA: TGTGCCAGCAGCTTAGACAGACACACCGGGGAGCTGTTTTTT.